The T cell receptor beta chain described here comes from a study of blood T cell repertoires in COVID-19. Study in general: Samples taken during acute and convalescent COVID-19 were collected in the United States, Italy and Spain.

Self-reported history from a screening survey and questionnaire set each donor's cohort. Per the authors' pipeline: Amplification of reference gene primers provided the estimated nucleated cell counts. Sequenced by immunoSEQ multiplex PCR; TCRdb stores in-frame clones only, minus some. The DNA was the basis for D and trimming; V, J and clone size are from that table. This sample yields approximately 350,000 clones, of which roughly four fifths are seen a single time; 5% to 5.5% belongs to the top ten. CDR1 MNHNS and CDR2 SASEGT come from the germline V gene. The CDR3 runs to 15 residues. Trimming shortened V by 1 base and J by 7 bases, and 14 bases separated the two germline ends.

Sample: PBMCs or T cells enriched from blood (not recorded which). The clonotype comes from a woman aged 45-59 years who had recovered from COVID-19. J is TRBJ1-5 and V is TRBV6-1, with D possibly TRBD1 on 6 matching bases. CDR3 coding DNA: TGTGCCAGCAGTGAAGTCTGGGGGGGCTGGCAGCCCCAGCATTTT. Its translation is CASSEVWGGWQPQHF.